This TCR beta chain was documented in a study of shared T cell receptors in the human thymus. Germline values: CDR1 SGHVS, CDR2 FQNEAQ. V was trimmed by 5 bases and J by 6 bases, leaving 12 bases between them. The CDR3 is 13 residues long. Sequencing used immunoSEQ multiplex PCR; TCRdb keeps in-frame clones, though not all of them. Among under 450,000 clones listed, approximately 95% were seen once. V is TRBV7-8 and J is TRBJ2-3; D call uncertain. The source of this sequence is a human donor. The source material was thymocytes. CDR3 in DNA: TGTGCCAGCAGCCCCTTTTCTGCGGATACGCAGTATTTT. It translates to CASSPFSADTQYF.